The 20 T cell receptor beta chains given below trace back to one sample, sequenced in a study of shared clonotypes between healthy human individuals. Here immunoSEQ multiplex PCR was the method, and the copy in TCRdb shows in-frame clones only, minus some. The sample includes about 1,500,000 clones, approximately 97% of them seen just once. Sequenced: naive CD4+ T cells sorted from blood. Noted subset: CD45RA+ positively selected. These TCRs come from a man aged 25 to 45 in good health.

This clone was detected only once. The V and J genes are TRBV29-1 and TRBJ2-4; perhaps TRBD1 as D (5 bases). V shed 4 bases and J shed 0 bases, with 13 bases lying between them. The germline V gene has CDR1 SQVTM and CDR2 ANQGSEA. This CDR3 has 15 amino acids. The CDR3 protein is CSVALDRLAKNIQYF. Here the CDR3 DNA reads TGCAGCGTTGCCCTCGACAGACTAGCCAAAAACATTCAGTACTTC.

The chain links TRBV19 to TRBJ1-5, with D tentatively TRBD1 (6 bases). The V gene lost 5 bases and the J gene lost 3 bases, with 14 bases spanning the gap. Germline V gene sequence: CDR1 LNHDA, CDR2 SQIVND (reference sequence). This CDR3 has 15 residues. The DNA for the CDR3 is TGTGCCAGTAGTGCCTACGGGGGCACCAATCAGCCCCAGCATTTT. Translation gives CASSAYGGTNQPQHF. The complete variable domain, with remaining parts taken from reference TRBV19 and TRBJ1-5, reads DGGITQSPKYLFRKEGQNVTLSCEQNLNHDAMYWYRQDPGQGLRLIYYSQIVNDFQKGDIAEGYSVSREKKESFPLTVTSAQKNPTAFYLCASSAYGGTNQPQHFGDGTRLSIL.

The rearrangement joins TRBV7-8 to TRBJ2-1; TRBD1 matches at 9 bases. Germline V gene data show CDR1 as SGHVS and CDR2 as FQNEAQ. V trimming: 4 bases; J trimming: 4 bases; junction bases outside the gene matches: 2. CDR3 length: 14 residues. The CDR3 nucleotides read TGTGCCAGCAGCTGGGACAGGGCTTACAATGAGCAGTTCTTC. Protein: CASSWDRAYNEQFF.

The chain links TRBV18 to TRBJ2-7; a weak D match, TRBD1 (6 bases). Trimming cost V 6 bases and J 5 bases, with 17 bases left between them. Germline loops: CDR1 KGHSH, CDR2 LQKENI. The CDR3 loop spans 14 amino acids. Written as DNA, the CDR3 is TGTGCCAGCTCTCGAGATGCAGGGGACCACGAGCAGTACTTC. Its protein is CASSRDAGDHEQYF. The whole variable domain, filled in from reference TRBV18 and TRBJ2-7, reads NAGVMQNPRHLVRRRGQEARLRCSPMKGHSHVYWYRQLPEEGLKFMVYLQKENIIDESGMPKERFSAEFPKEGPSILRIQQVVRGDSAAYFCASSRDAGDHEQYFGPGTRLTVT.

V usage is TRBV6-6 and J usage is TRBJ2-7; 8 positions agree with TRBD1. The CDR3 has 16 amino acids. The germline V gene has CDR1 MNHNY and CDR2 SVGAGI (reference sequence). V trimming: 6 bases; J trimming: 0 bases; junction bases outside the gene matches: 10. This chain's CDR3 is CASSPYGGTGSYEQYF. The CDR3, as DNA: TGTGCCAGCAGCCCATATGGGGGGACAGGCTCCTACGAGCAGTACTTC.

Concerning this clone: At the DNA level, this CDR3 is encoded by other sequences in the same sample as well. J is TRBJ2-1 and V is TRBV29-1, with D possibly matching TRBD2 (7 bases). V gave up 1 base and J gave up 3 bases, with 13 bases separating them. Germline V gene data show CDR1 as SQVTM and CDR2 as ANQGSEA. CDR3 length equals 15 residues. The CDR3 sequence: CSVEGGRGGYNEQFF. The CDR3 nucleotides are TGCAGCGTTGAAGGAGGGAGGGGGGGCTACAATGAGCAGTTCTTC.

The chain uses TRBV5-1 and TRBJ2-7; the match to TRBD1 covers 11 bases. The V gene end was trimmed by 0 bases and the J gene end by 1 base; junction bases not matched to a gene: 3. The CDR3 totals 16 residues. The germline V gene has CDR1 SGHRS and CDR2 YFSETQ. Written as DNA, the CDR3 is TGCGCCAGCAGCTTGGTGGGGGACAGGGGGTCCTACGAGCAGTACTTC. The encoded protein is CASSLVGDRGSYEQYF.

The V call is TRBV11-3, the J call TRBJ1-3; D uncertain. The CDR3 contains 13 residues. Germline V gene sequence: CDR1 SGHNT, CDR2 YENEEA. Trimming shortened V by 1 base and J by 4 bases, and 5 bases separated the two germline ends. The CDR3 loop reads CASSLGPGNTIYF. The CDR3 DNA follows: TGTGCCAGCAGCTTAGGCCCGGGAAACACCATATATTTT.

The sample holds one count of this clone. CDR3 sequence (DNA): TGTGCCAGCAGTGAACCGCCGCAGAATGGAAACACCATATATTTT. Encoded protein: CASSEPPQNGNTIYF. The chain carries TRBV2 and TRBJ1-3; D is uncertain. The germline V gene has CDR1 SNHLY and CDR2 FYNNEI. V was trimmed by 2 bases and J by 3 bases, leaving 11 bases between them. CDR3 length: 15 residues.

This clone occurred once. This chain connects TRBV10-3 to TRBJ2-2; 8 nucleotides align to TRBD1. The CDR3 spans 19 residues. The V gene end was trimmed by 4 bases and the J gene end by 1 base; junction bases not matched to a gene: 14. CDR1 is ENHRY, CDR2 SYGVKD, per germline. CDR3 nucleotides: TGTGCCATCAGTGGGGGACAGGAGAAGAGCTTCAGGAACACCGGGGAGCTGTTTTTT. This translates into CAISGGQEKSFRNTGELFF.

The chain links TRBV5-1 to TRBJ2-5; D possibly matches TRBD1 or TRBD2 (6 bases each). The length of the CDR3 is 13 residues. Trimming stripped 4 bases from V and 5 bases from J, with 12 bases between. The germline CDR1 and CDR2 sequences are SGHRS and YFSETQ. CDR3 region: CASSGGRRETQYF. The CDR3 DNA reads as TGCGCCAGCAGCGGGGGGCGTCGTGAGACCCAGTACTTC.

The rearrangement uses TRBV5-1 and TRBJ2-5; D may be TRBD1 (6 bases). Germline V CDR1 and CDR2: SGHRS, YFSETQ. V was cut by 2 bases and J by 5 bases, with 10 bases left in between. The length of the CDR3 is 13 residues. Here the CDR3 reads CASSLNRAETQYF. The CDR3 DNA follows: TGCGCCAGCAGCTTAAACAGGGCGGAGACCCAGTACTTC.

This clone was recorded once. J is TRBJ1-1 and V is TRBV27, with TRBD1 as a possible D gene (5 bases). The CDR3 sequence is 15 residues long. Between the trimmed V and J ends, which lost 5 bases and 0 bases, there was a span of 13 bases. CDR1 and CDR2 (germline): MNHEY, SMNVEV (reference sequence). The CDR3, as DNA: TGTGCCAGCAGTACGCACAGGAATATGAACACTGAAGCTTTCTTT. Translating gives CASSTHRNMNTEAFF.

The sample holds one count of this clone. The V gene is TRBV5-1, the J gene TRBJ1-2; TRBD1 matches 8 bases. Germline lookup yields CDR1 SGHRS and CDR2 YFSETQ. This CDR3 spans 15 amino acids. J gave up 6 bases and V 2 bases, and 9 bases lay outside the gene matches. The CDR3 region has the DNA TGCGCCAGCAGCTTCACCCCACAGGGGGAAGATGGCTACACCTTC. Its protein is CASSFTPQGEDGYTF.

This clone appeared a single time. This sequence joins TRBV18 and TRBJ2-6; D uncertain. Between the trimmed V and J ends, which lost 4 bases and 0 bases, there was a span of 10 bases. The CDR3 contains 16 residues. In germline, CDR1 is KGHSH, CDR2 LQKENI. In DNA form, the CDR3 reads TGTGCCAGCTCACTCAAAGGCTCCTCTGGGGCCAACGTCCTGACTTTC. Translating it yields CASSLKGSSGANVLTF.

The chain is built from TRBV25-1 and TRBJ2-7, with 8 bases lining up with TRBD1. The V and J ends lost 4 bases and 3 bases, in that order; junction bases with no gene match: 11. The CDR3 length is 16 residues. CDR1 and CDR2 (germline): MGHDK, SYGVNS. CDR3 amino acids: CASSVPPGTGVYEQYF. The CDR3 bases are TGTGCCAGCAGTGTCCCTCCCGGGACAGGAGTCTACGAGCAGTACTTC.

The DNA of the CDR3 is TGTGCCATCAGTCCCGGGACAGGGGCCTACGAGCAGTACTTC. This sequence encodes CAISPGTGAYEQYF. The V and J genes are TRBV10-3 and TRBJ2-7, with TRBD1 matching over 10 bases. V was clipped by 5 bases and J by 2 bases; unmatched bases: 3. The CDR3 loop spans 14 amino acids. Germline CDR1 reads ENHRY; CDR2 reads SYGVKD.

This chain links TRBV9 with TRBJ2-1; 7 bases map to TRBD2. Trimming removed 4 bases from V and 7 bases from J; junction bases left unmatched: 2. Germline CDR1 SGDLS, CDR2 YYNGEE. The CDR3 totals 12 residues. In DNA form, the CDR3 reads TGTGCCAGCAGCTTTAGCGGGAATGAGCAGTTCTTC. This codes for CASSFSGNEQFF.

The chain links TRBV9 to TRBJ2-3; D might be TRBD1 (6 bases). The CDR3 totals 15 residues. The germline V gene has CDR1 SGDLS and CDR2 YYNGEE. V was trimmed by 4 bases and J by 5 bases, leaving 17 bases between them. The CDR3 region is CASSPRQGREDTQYF. In DNA, the CDR3 is TGTGCCAGCAGCCCCCGGCAGGGGCGTGAAGATACGCAGTATTTT.

J is TRBJ1-1 and V is TRBV18; tentatively, D is TRBD1 (6 bases). Trimming cost V 2 bases and J 4 bases, with 11 bases left between them. From germline, CDR1 is KGHSH and CDR2 LQKENI. The CDR3 is made up of 14 amino acids. CDR3 residues: CASSPETGITEAFF. In nucleotides, the CDR3 is TGTGCCAGCTCACCAGAGACAGGCATCACTGAAGCTTTCTTT.